Each of the 2 T cell receptor beta chains below was sequenced from the same sample in a study of T-cell reconstitution after alpha-beta-depleted transplantation in children. TCRbeta library construction was performed incorporating unique molecular identifiers. TCRdb fed the PCR reads into MiXCR, producing one record per CDR3 protein. Altogether some 840,000 distinct CDR3 sequences are present, approximately 15% being singletons, with the ten largest covering around 5%. Source: PBMCs, mostly from graft donor cells, taken 360 days after TCRalphabeta/CD19-depleted stem cell transplant. These receptors were taken from a male patient between 5 and 17 years old who had a stem cell transplant for acute lymphoblastic leukemia, so the T cells may come from the graft donor.

The J gene is TRBJ1-1, the V gene TRBV12-3 or TRBV12-4, with D possibly matching TRBD1 (6 bases). This CDR3 is 18 amino acids long. Trimming took 5 bases from V and 5 from J, leaving 27 bases between them. CDR3 loop: CASSETWARNRAGTEAFF. The CDR3 DNA reads as TGTGCCAGCAGTGAGACTTGGGCGAGGAACAGGGCGGGGACTGAAGCTTTCTTT.

This clonotype has only a few counts. This chain uses TRBV6-1 with TRBJ2-1; D may be TRBD1 (6 bases). CDR3 length equals 14 residues. V was trimmed by 6 bases and J by 8 bases, leaving 17 bases between them. CDR1 MNHNS and CDR2 SASEGT come from the germline V gene. In nucleotides, the CDR3 is TGTGCCAGCAGGCCCCACCAGGGGACCCATGAGCAGTTCTTC. It specifies CASRPHQGTHEQFF.